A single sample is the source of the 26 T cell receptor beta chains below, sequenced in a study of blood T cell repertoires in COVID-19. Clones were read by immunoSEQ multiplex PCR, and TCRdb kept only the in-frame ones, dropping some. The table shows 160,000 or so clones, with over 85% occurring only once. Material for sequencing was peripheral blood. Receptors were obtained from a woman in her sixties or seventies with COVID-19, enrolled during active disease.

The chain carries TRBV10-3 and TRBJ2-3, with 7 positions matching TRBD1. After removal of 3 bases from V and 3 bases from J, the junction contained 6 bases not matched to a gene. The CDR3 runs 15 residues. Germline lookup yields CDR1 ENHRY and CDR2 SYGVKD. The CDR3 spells CAISEMAGGTDTQYF. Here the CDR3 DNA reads TGTGCCATCAGTGAAATGGCAGGGGGAACAGATACGCAGTATTTT.

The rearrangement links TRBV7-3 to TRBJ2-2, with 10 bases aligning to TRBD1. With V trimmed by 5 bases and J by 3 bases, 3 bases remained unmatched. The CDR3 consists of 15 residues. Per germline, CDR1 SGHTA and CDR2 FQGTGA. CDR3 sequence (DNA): TGTGCCAGCAGCATGGGGACAGGGGACACCGGGGAGCTGTTTTTT. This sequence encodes CASSMGTGDTGELFF. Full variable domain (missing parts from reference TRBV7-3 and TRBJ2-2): GAGVSQTPSNKVTEKGKYVELRCDPISGHTALYWYRQSLGQGPEFLIYFQGTGAADDSGLPNDRFFAVRPEGSVSTLKIQRTERGDSAVYLCASSMGTGDTGELFFGEGSRLTVL.

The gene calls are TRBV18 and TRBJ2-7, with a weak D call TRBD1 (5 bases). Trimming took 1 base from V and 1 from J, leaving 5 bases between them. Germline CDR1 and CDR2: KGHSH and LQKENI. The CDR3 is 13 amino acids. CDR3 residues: CASSPRQSYEQYF. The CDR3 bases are TGTGCCAGCTCACCACGACAGTCCTACGAGCAGTACTTC.

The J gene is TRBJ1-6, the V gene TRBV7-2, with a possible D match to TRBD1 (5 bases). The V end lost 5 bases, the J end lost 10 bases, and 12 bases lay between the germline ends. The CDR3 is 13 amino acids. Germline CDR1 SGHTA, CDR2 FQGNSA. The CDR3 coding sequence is TGTGCCAGCAGCCCCAGCGGGGGGTCACCCCTCCACTTT. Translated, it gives CASSPSGGSPLHF.

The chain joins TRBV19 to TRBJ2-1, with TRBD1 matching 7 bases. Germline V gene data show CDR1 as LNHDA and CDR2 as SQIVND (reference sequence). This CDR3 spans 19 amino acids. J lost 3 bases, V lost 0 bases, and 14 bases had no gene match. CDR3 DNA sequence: TGTGCCAGTAGTATAGATAGCCTCTCGTGGGACAGAAACTACAATGAGCAGTTCTTC. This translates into CASSIDSLSWDRNYNEQFF.

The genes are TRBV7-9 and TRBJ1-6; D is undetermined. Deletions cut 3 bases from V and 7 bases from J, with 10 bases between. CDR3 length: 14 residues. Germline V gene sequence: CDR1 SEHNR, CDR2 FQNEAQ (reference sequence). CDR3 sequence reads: CASSFEDLNSPLHF. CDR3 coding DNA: TGTGCCAGCAGCTTTGAGGATTTGAATTCACCCCTCCACTTT.

The CDR3, as DNA: TGTGCCACCAGCATTCCGGGACAGGGACATGAAAAACTGTTTTTT. Translating it yields CATSIPGQGHEKLFF. This chain links TRBV15 with TRBJ1-4; 9 nucleotides match TRBD1. Germline-derived CDR1 and CDR2 are LNHNV and YYDKDF (reference sequence). J was trimmed by 6 bases and V by 4 bases; bases with no gene match: 6. This CDR3 is built from 15 residues.

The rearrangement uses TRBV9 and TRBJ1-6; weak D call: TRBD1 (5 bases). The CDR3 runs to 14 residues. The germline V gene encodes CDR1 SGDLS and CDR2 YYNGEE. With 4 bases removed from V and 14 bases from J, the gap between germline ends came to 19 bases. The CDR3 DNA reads TGTGCCAGCAGCTCTCACCCTGAGGGAGGGGCCCTCCACTTT. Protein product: CASSSHPEGGALHF.

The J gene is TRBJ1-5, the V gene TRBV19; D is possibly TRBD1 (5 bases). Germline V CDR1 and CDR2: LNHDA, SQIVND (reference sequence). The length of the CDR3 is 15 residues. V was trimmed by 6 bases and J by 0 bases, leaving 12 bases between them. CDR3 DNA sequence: TGTGCCAGTAGGGGGGGGACGGATAGCAATCAGCCCCAGCATTTT. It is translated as CASRGGTDSNQPQHF. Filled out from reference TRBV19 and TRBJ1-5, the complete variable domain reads DGGITQSPKYLFRKEGQNVTLSCEQNLNHDAMYWYRQDPGQGLRLIYYSQIVNDFQKGDIAEGYSVSREKKESFPLTVTSAQKNPTAFYLCASRGGTDSNQPQHFGDGTRLSIL.

This CDR3 is CASSLVVSGGGETQYF. CDR3 in DNA: TGTGCCAGCAGCTTAGTGGTTAGCGGGGGGGGAGAGACCCAGTACTTC. This chain uses TRBV7-8 with TRBJ2-5; the match to TRBD2 covers 11 bases. CDR1 SGHVS and CDR2 FQNEAQ come from the germline V gene. Trimming cost V 1 base and J 4 bases; bases outside gene matches: 5. The length of the CDR3 is 16 residues.

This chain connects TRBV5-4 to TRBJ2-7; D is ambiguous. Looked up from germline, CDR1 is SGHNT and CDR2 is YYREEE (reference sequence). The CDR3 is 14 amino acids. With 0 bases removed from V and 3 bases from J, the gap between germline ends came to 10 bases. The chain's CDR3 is CASSLGGRLYEQYF. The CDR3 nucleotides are TGTGCCAGCAGCTTGGGCGGTCGGCTCTACGAGCAGTACTTC.

The CDR3 DNA reads as TGTGCCATCAGCCCACAGGGGGGATATGGCTACACCTTC. Translating it yields CAISPQGGYGYTF. The chain recombines TRBV10-3 with TRBJ1-2; TRBD1 matches 8 bases. Trimming at V came to 6 bases and at J to 5 bases, leaving 5 bases not matched to a gene. The CDR3 has 13 residues. The germline gives CDR1 ENHRY, CDR2 SYGVKD.

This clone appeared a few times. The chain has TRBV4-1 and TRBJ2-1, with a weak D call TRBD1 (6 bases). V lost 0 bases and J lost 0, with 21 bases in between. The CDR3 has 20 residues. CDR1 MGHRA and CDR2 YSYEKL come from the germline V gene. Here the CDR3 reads CASSQEWGPGTPLSYNEQFF. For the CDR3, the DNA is TGCGCCAGCAGCCAAGAGTGGGGGCCTGGGACACCTCTCTCCTACAATGAGCAGTTCTTC.

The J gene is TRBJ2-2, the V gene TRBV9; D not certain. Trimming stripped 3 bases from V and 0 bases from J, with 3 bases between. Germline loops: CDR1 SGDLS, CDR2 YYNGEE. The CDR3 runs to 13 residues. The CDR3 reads CASSGPNTGELFF. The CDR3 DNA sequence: TGTGCCAGCAGCGGGCCGAACACCGGGGAGCTGTTTTTT.

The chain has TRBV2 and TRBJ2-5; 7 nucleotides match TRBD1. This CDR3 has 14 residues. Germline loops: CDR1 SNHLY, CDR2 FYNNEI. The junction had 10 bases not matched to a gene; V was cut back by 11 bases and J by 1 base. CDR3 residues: CASNNRGSQETQYF. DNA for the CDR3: TGTGCCTCAAACAACAGGGGCAGCCAAGAGACCCAGTACTTC. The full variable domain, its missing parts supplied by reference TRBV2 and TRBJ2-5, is EPEVTQTPSHQVTQMGQEVILRCVPISNHLYFYWYRQILGQKVEFLVSFYNNEISEKSEIFDDQFSVERPDGSNFTLKIRSTKLEDSAMYFCASNNRGSQETQYFGPGTRLLVL.

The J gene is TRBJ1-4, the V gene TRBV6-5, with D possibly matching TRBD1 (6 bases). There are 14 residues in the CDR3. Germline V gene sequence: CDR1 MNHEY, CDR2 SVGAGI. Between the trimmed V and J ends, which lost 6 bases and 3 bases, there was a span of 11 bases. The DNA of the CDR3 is TGTGCCAGCAGAGCAGGGGCCCCTAATGAAAAACTGTTTTTT. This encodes CASRAGAPNEKLFF.

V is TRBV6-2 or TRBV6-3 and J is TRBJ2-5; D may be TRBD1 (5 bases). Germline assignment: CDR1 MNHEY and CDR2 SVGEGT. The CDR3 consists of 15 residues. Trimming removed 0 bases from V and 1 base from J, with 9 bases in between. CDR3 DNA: TGTGCCAGCAGTTACTCGTCCAGGGCCCAAGAGACCCAGTACTTC. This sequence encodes CASSYSSRAQETQYF.

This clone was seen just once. CDR3 region: CASSEARDLVQFF. The CDR3 nucleotides are TGTGCCAGCAGTGAAGCGCGAGATCTCGTGCAGTTCTTC. The J gene is TRBJ2-1, the V gene TRBV2; D unresolved. CDR3 length: 13 amino acids. Trimming removed 0 bases from V and 12 bases from J, with 12 bases in between. Per germline, CDR1 SNHLY and CDR2 FYNNEI.

CDR3 nucleotide sequence: TGTGCCAGCAGCTTAGACTTGGTGAAAGCTTTCTTT. Its translation: CASSLDLVKAFF. This chain connects TRBV7-9 to TRBJ1-1; D remains ambiguous. The CDR3 extends over 12 amino acids. Germline V CDR1 and CDR2: SEHNR, FQNEAQ (reference sequence). V lost 1 base and J lost 9, with 9 bases in between.

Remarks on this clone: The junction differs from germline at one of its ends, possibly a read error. CDR3 amino acids: CASKVGRVQGTQYF. DNA for the CDR3: TGTGCAAGCAAGGTTGGGCGGGTGCAAGGTACGCAGTATTTT. The chain couples TRBV6-6 to TRBJ2-3, with D possibly TRBD2 on 5 matching bases. The CDR3 length is 14 residues. The germline V gene encodes CDR1 MNHNY and CDR2 SVGAGI (reference sequence).

CDR3: CAARRSVYGYTF. DNA of the CDR3: TGTGCCGCCCGGCGGTCCGTCTATGGCTACACCTTC. This chain connects TRBV6-5 to TRBJ1-2; unclear D gene. This CDR3 is built from 12 residues. The V gene's germline CDR1 is MNHEY and CDR2 SVGAGI. V lost 11 bases and J 4 bases, leaving 14 bases between the germline ends.

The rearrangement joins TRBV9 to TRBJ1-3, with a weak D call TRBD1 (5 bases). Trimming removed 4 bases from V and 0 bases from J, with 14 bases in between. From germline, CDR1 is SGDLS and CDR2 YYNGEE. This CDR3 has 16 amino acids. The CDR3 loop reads CASSLQDVSSGNTIYF. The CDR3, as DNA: TGTGCCAGCAGCTTACAGGATGTGAGCTCTGGAAACACCATATATTTT.

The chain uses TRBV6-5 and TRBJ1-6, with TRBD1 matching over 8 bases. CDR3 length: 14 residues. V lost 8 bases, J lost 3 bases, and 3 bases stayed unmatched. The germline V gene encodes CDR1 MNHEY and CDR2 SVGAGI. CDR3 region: CASGGQGYNSPLHF. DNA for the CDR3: TGTGCCAGCGGAGGACAGGGCTATAATTCACCCCTCCACTTT.

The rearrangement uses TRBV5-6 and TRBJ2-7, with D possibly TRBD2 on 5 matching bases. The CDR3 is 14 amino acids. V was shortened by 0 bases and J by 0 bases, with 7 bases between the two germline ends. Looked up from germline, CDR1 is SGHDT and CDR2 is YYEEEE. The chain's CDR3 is CASSLGDYSYEQYF. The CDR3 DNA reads TGTGCCAGCAGCTTGGGAGACTACTCCTACGAGCAGTACTTC.

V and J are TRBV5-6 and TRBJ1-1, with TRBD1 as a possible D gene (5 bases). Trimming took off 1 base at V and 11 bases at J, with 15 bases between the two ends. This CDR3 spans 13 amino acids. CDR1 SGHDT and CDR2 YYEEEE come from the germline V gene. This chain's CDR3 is CASSLIAGRTAFF. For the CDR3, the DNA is TGTGCCAGCAGCTTGATTGCGGGGCGAACGGCTTTCTTT.

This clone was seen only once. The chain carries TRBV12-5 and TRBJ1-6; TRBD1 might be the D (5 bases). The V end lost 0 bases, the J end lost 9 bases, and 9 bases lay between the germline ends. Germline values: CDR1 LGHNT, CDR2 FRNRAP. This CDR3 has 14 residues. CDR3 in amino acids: CASGLVGGASPLHF. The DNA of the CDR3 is TGTGCTAGTGGTTTGGTCGGCGGGGCTTCACCCCTCCACTTT.